These 17 T cell receptor beta chains were all obtained from the same sample, sequenced in a study of identical twins (dated by TCRdb to the mid-2010s). The library was generated by 5' RACE. Sequencing used an Illumina HiSeq 2000. The raw public reads went through TCRdb reprocessing: fastp at Q25, MiXCR clone calling, in-frame beta chains kept. Each record represents a unique CDR3 protein, reported with the most common genes and DNA among its rows. In this sample the table shows 500,000 to 650,000 distinct CDR3 sequences, 20% to 25% of which occur a single time. Approximately 0.52% of the sample comes from the top ten. Another study also made use of these data, one on yellow fever vaccine responses in identical twins.

Sample: CD4+ T cells sorted from blood. These TCRs come from a woman under 30 in good health.

This clonotype showed up just a few times. J is TRBJ2-1 and V is TRBV20-1; D gene uncertain. The germline V gene encodes CDR1 DFQATT and CDR2 SNEGSKA (reference sequence). The V and J ends lost 0 bases and 7 bases respectively, with 13 bases between them. The CDR3 totals 14 residues. The CDR3 nucleotides are TGCAGTGCTAGAGATCCCACGGGTCCGAATGAGCAGTTCTTC. Amino acids: CSARDPTGPNEQFF.

J is TRBJ2-5 and V is TRBV24-1; 8 nucleotides match TRBD2. The J segment lost 5 bases and the V segment lost 2 bases, leaving 12 bases of the junction unmatched. Germline CDR1 KGHDR, CDR2 SFDVKD. The length of the CDR3 is 17 residues. DNA of the CDR3: TGTGCCACCAGTGATTCAGCGCGCGGGAGGACCAAGGAGACCCAGTACTTC. This translates into CATSDSARGRTKETQYF.

CDR3: CASSQRGTGGNEQFF. In DNA form, the CDR3 reads TGTGCCAGCAGCCAAAGGGGGACAGGGGGGAATGAGCAGTTCTTC. The rearrangement links TRBV3-1 to TRBJ2-1; the match to TRBD1 covers 11 bases. Germline CDR1 LGHDT, CDR2 YNNKEL (reference sequence). There are 15 residues in the CDR3. V trimming: 2 bases; J trimming: 7 bases; junction bases outside the gene matches: 4.

This chain connects TRBV7-9 to TRBJ2-7, with D possibly being TRBD1 (6 bases). Germline-derived CDR1 and CDR2 are SEHNR and FQNEAQ (reference sequence). This CDR3 is 13 amino acids long. The germline V and J ends were trimmed by 5 bases and 3 bases, with 11 bases remaining between them. CDR3: CASSRGSFYEQYF. CDR3 in DNA: TGTGCCAGCAGCAGGGGGTCATTCTACGAGCAGTACTTC.

A few counts support this clonotype. The V gene is TRBV12-3 or TRBV12-4, the J gene TRBJ2-3, with D perhaps TRBD1 or TRBD2 (5 bases each). The CDR3 loop spans 14 amino acids. Trimming pared 2 bases from V and 6 bases from J, leaving 12 bases between. The chain's CDR3 is CASSLRGAYDTQYF. In nucleotides, the CDR3 is TGTGCCAGCAGTTTACGAGGGGCCTACGATACGCAGTATTTT.

At least ten counts were recorded for this clonotype. This rearrangement joins TRBV7-2 to TRBJ1-2, with 8 bases lining up with TRBD1. V lost 5 bases and J lost 11; bases outside the gene matches: 13. Germline values: CDR1 SGHTA, CDR2 FQGNSA. The length of the CDR3 is 14 residues. This CDR3 is CASSQGAGEKVYTF. As DNA, the CDR3 is TGTGCCAGCAGCCAGGGGGCAGGGGAGAAAGTTTACACCTTC.

This clonotype appeared a single time. This chain joins TRBV20-1 and TRBJ2-1; a possible D gene is TRBD2 (7 bases). V lost 3 bases, J lost 7 bases, and 19 bases lay in between. The CDR3 sequence is 15 residues long. The V gene's germline CDR1 is DFQATT and CDR2 SNEGSKA (reference sequence). For the CDR3, the DNA is TGCAGTGCTAGTCTTTGGGGGGGCGTGGGGAATGAGCAGTTCTTC. The encoded protein is CSASLWGGVGNEQFF.

This chain links TRBV11-2 with TRBJ2-5; no reliable D call. The germline V gene has CDR1 SGHAT and CDR2 FQNNGV. V shed 1 base and J shed 2 bases, with 5 bases lying between them. The CDR3 is 13 residues long. The CDR3 loop reads CASSLAQQETQYF. Written as DNA, the CDR3 is TGTGCCAGCAGCTTAGCCCAGCAAGAGACCCAGTACTTC.

This clonotype was seen a few times. The chain is built from TRBV14 and TRBJ1-2; a weak D match, TRBD1 (5 bases). There are 13 residues in the CDR3. V gave up 1 base and J gave up 6 bases, with 9 bases separating them. CDR1 and CDR2 from the germline V gene are SGHDN and FVKESK. The CDR3 protein is CASSQVRGHGYTF. The CDR3 nucleotides read TGTGCCAGCAGCCAAGTCCGGGGACATGGCTACACCTTC.

The rearrangement uses TRBV4-1 and TRBJ2-3, with 9 bases that match TRBD1. V lost 2 bases to trimming and J lost 4 bases; unmatched junction nucleotides: 1. The germline gives CDR1 MGHRA, CDR2 YSYEKL. This CDR3 has 14 residues. CDR3 loop: CASSQRQGADTQYF. The DNA of the CDR3 is TGCGCCAGCAGCCAAAGACAGGGGGCAGATACGCAGTATTTT.

The chain carries TRBV20-1 and TRBJ1-5; D gene ambiguous. Germline V gene data show CDR1 as DFQATT and CDR2 as SNEGSKA (reference sequence). V lost 5 bases and J 6 bases, leaving 11 bases between the germline ends. This CDR3 is 12 amino acids long. The CDR3 DNA reads as TGCAGTGCTTATCGGGGAGGTCAGCCCCAGCATTTT. Its translation is CSAYRGGQPQHF.

This clonotype was found a few times. V is TRBV9 and J is TRBJ2-7; the D is unclear. This CDR3 spans 13 amino acids. CDR1 SGDLS and CDR2 YYNGEE come from the germline V gene. Trimming removed 3 bases from V and 4 bases from J, with 11 bases in between. The CDR3 protein is CASSARPYYEQYF. CDR3 bases: TGTGCCAGCAGCGCCCGCCCCTATTACGAGCAGTACTTC.

This clonotype was counted a single time. The chain joins TRBV2 to TRBJ2-7, with a tentative D call TRBD1 (5 bases). This CDR3 contains 11 residues. V was cut by 2 bases and J by 7 bases, with 6 bases left in between. The germline V gene encodes CDR1 SNHLY and CDR2 FYNNEI. DNA for the CDR3: TGTGCCAGCAGTGAAAGGGGAGAGCAGTACTTC. This codes for CASSERGEQYF.

This clonotype was observed a handful of times. The chain couples TRBV28 to TRBJ1-2; 8 bases align to TRBD1. This CDR3 has 17 residues. Germline V gene lookup returns CDR1 MDHEN and CDR2 SYDVKM. V lost 6 bases, J lost 5 bases, and 17 bases stayed unmatched. The CDR3 sequence is CASRTGQGGSVLYGYTF. The CDR3 nucleotides are TGTGCCAGCAGAACCGGACAGGGTGGGTCGGTCCTGTATGGCTACACCTTC.

In its sample, this clonotype was seen many times. V and J are TRBV5-1 and TRBJ2-2, with D unresolved. The CDR3 runs 13 residues. Trimming took 7 bases from V and 4 from J, leaving 11 bases between them. CDR1 SGHRS and CDR2 YFSETQ come from the germline V gene. The CDR3 coding sequence is TGCGCCAGCGCCAAAGACGGCACCGGGGAGCTGTTTTTT. This translates into CASAKDGTGELFF.

This clonotype was seen a few times. The chain couples TRBV7-2 to TRBJ2-7; TRBD2 matches at 9 bases. With 0 bases clipped from V and 4 bases from J, the junction kept 4 bases outside the gene matches. The CDR3 runs to 15 residues. Germline CDR1 reads SGHTA; CDR2 reads FQGNSA. Written as DNA, the CDR3 is TGTGCCAGCAGCTTAGCGGGCGGGAGGGGTTACGAGCAGTACTTC. Residues: CASSLAGGRGYEQYF.

The sample holds a few counts of this clonotype. The chain recombines TRBV7-8 with TRBJ1-5; D may be TRBD1 (5 bases). The CDR3 covers 16 residues. Deletions cut 1 base from V and 4 bases from J, with 14 bases between. The germline CDR1 and CDR2 sequences are SGHVS and FQNEAQ. CDR3 nucleotides: TGTGCCAGCAGCTTAGTTGACGCGGCAGGGAATCAGCCCCAGCATTTT. Protein sequence: CASSLVDAAGNQPQHF.